A selection of T cell receptor beta chains follows, all from one sample in a study of shared clonotypes between healthy human individuals. Sequencing used immunoSEQ multiplex PCR; TCRdb keeps in-frame clones, though not all of them. This table has fewer than 550,000 clones, 60% to 80% appearing once. The sequenced material came from PBMCs. The receptors were sampled from a woman in her thirties or forties in good health. Some clones in this sample may be carry-over from other donors' samples. CDR3s include the opening cysteine and the closing phenylalanine or tryptophan. The D gene is left open where the match is weak. Clone size appears in some rows only: once, few, many, or a class for an expanded clone.

j_call d_call v_call clone_size cdr3_aa cdr3_nt
TRBJ2-7 - TRBV7-2 - CASSSINAYEQYF TGTGCCAGCAGCTCCATAAACGCCTACGAGCAGTACTTC
TRBJ2-2 TRBD1 TRBV14 - CASRQGRDTGELFF TGTGCCAGTCGACAGGGAAGGGACACCGGGGAGCTGTTTTTT
TRBJ1-3 - TRBV13 - CASSLSLRKRRNRDGNTIYF TGTGCCAGCAGCTTATCTCTCCGGAAACGAAGGAACAGGGATGGAAACACCATATATTTT
TRBJ1-2 - TRBV6-5 - CASTYPGHLYGYTF TGTGCCAGCACTTACCCGGGACACCTCTATGGCTACACCTTC
TRBJ2-1 TRBD2 TRBV19 few CASSIPGLAANEQFF TGTGCCAGTAGTATCCCGGGACTAGCTGCTAATGAGCAGTTCTTC
TRBJ2-5 TRBD2 TRBV14 - CASSQVRLAGALETQYF TGTGCCAGCAGCCAAGTCCGACTAGCGGGAGCCTTGGAGACCCAGTACTTC
TRBJ1-5 - TRBV2 - CASSAHSNQPQHF TGTGCCAGCAGTGCTCATAGCAATCAGCCCCAGCATTTT
TRBJ1-1 TRBD1 TRBV18 - CASRAGGETEAFF TGTGCCAGCCGAGCAGGGGGGGAGACTGAAGCTTTCTTT
TRBJ1-4 - TRBV30 - CAWRDGFNEKLFF TGTGCCTGGAGGGACGGATTTAATGAAAAACTGTTTTTT
TRBJ2-7 TRBD2 TRBV5-1 - CASSTGTSGRYPYEQYF TGCGCCAGCAGCACGGGGACTAGCGGGAGGTATCCCTACGAGCAGTACTTC
TRBJ1-2 - TRBV7-2 - CASSVTRTMGYTF TGTGCCAGCAGCGTAACACGGACTATGGGCTACACCTTC
TRBJ1-4 TRBD1 TRBV27 - CASSLGGQPNEKLFF TGTGCCAGCAGTTTGGGGGGACAGCCTAATGAAAAACTGTTTTTT
TRBJ2-7 TRBD2 TRBV28 - CASSTRWASGYEQYF TGTGCCAGCAGTACCAGGTGGGCTAGCGGTTACGAGCAGTACTTC
TRBJ2-2 - TRBV18 - CASSPRSTGELFF TGTGCCAGCTCACCACGGAGCACCGGGGAGCTGTTTTTT
TRBJ1-2 TRBD1 TRBV23-1 - CASSQFGTADNYGYTF TGCGCCAGCAGTCAATTCGGGACAGCAGATAACTATGGCTACACCTTC
TRBJ2-7 - TRBV5-4 - CASSLGRDPEF TGTGCCAGCAGCTTGGGTCGGGATCCTGAATTC
TRBJ1-3 - TRBV7-9 - CASSFITGFGNTIYF TGTGCCAGCAGCTTCATAACAGGGTTTGGAAACACCATATATTTT
TRBJ2-5 - TRBV19 - CASSYLREETQYF TGTGCCAGTAGTTACCTGAGAGAGGAGACCCAGTACTTC
TRBJ2-7 - TRBV6-5 - CASSYLSPAQSYEQYF TGTGCCAGCAGTTACCTCTCCCCGGCCCAATCCTACGAGCAGTACTTC
TRBJ2-5 - TRBV18 - CASSPPGSETQYF TGTGCCAGCTCACCACCGGGGAGTGAGACCCAGTACTTC
TRBJ2-5 - TRBV7-8 - CASSLAGLEGTQYF TGTGCCAGCAGCTTAGCGGGTCTAGAGGGGACCCAGTACTTC
TRBJ2-7 - TRBV6-6 once CASTPRVTPGSEQYF TGTGCCAGCACCCCTCGGGTGACACCGGGTTCCGAGCAGTACTTC
TRBJ1-1 - TRBV28 - CASSIRGRRMNTEAFF TGTGCCAGCAGTATCCGGGGGCGGCGGATGAACACTGAAGCTTTCTTT
TRBJ2-7 - TRBV4-1 - CASSQDLASPYEQYF TGCGCCAGCAGCCAAGATCTGGCCAGTCCCTACGAGCAGTACTTC
TRBJ2-7 - TRBV7-9 - CARIATGSSYEQYF TGTGCCAGGATAGCCACAGGGAGCTCCTACGAGCAGTACTTC
TRBJ2-7 TRBD1 TRBV6-1 - CASSVRDRGYEQYF TGTGCCAGCAGTGTCCGGGACAGGGGGTACGAGCAGTACTTC
TRBJ2-7 - TRBV19 - CASSNPGTSYEQYF TGTGCCAGTAGTAACCCCGGGACATCCTACGAGCAGTACTTC
TRBJ2-3 - TRBV7-2 - CASSLAGEITDTQYF TGTGCCAGCAGCTTAGCTGGGGAAATCACAGATACGCAGTATTTT
TRBJ2-7 - TRBV27 - CASSGAAHGREQYF TGTGCCAGCAGTGGGGCTGCCCATGGTCGGGAGCAGTACTTC
TRBJ1-2 - TRBV19 many CASSIDPEEGYYGYTF TGTGCCAGTAGTATAGATCCCGAGGAGGGGTACTATGGCTACACCTTC
TRBJ2-1 TRBD2 TRBV6-6 few CASGLAGANEQFF TGTGCCAGCGGACTAGCGGGAGCCAATGAGCAGTTCTTC
TRBJ1-6 - TRBV30 - CAWSVKASGTLHF TGTGCCTGGAGTGTGAAGGCGTCGGGCACCCTCCACTTT
TRBJ2-3 - TRBV6-1 - CASSEARIQGDTQYF TGTGCCAGCAGTGAAGCGAGAATACAGGGAGATACGCAGTATTTT
TRBJ1-5 - TRBV28 - CASSLFAGNQPQHF TGTGCCAGCAGTTTATTCGCTGGCAATCAGCCCCAGCATTTT
TRBJ2-2 - TRBV5-6 - CASSLEGHSTGELFF TGTGCCAGCAGCTTGGAGGGACACTCCACCGGGGAGCTGTTTTTT
TRBJ2-1 - TRBV7-9 - CASSLRNQVAYNEQFF TGTGCCAGCAGCTTAAGGAACCAAGTAGCCTACAATGAGCAGTTCTTC
TRBJ1-2 TRBD1 TRBV4-2 - CASSPGTGKPESTF TGTGCCAGCAGCCCCGGGACAGGGAAGCCTGAATCCACCTTC
TRBJ1-1 - TRBV6-6 - CASSSTGENTEAFF TGTGCCAGCAGTTCAACGGGAGAGAACACTGAAGCTTTCTTT
TRBJ2-4 - TRBV4-3 few CASSQDQEGAKNIQYF TGCGCCAGCAGCCAAGACCAGGAGGGAGCCAAAAACATTCAGTACTTC
TRBJ2-7 - TRBV11-1 - CASSLQAGLDEQYF TGTGCCAGCAGCTTACAGGCAGGTCTGGACGAGCAGTACTTC
TRBJ1-2 - TRBV18 once CASSPRGVTYGYTF TGTGCCAGCTCACCCCGGGGGGTTACCTATGGCTACACCTTC
TRBJ2-7 TRBD2 TRBV2 - CASQRLAGKSYEQYF TGTGCCAGCCAGAGACTAGCGGGAAAATCCTACGAGCAGTACTTC
TRBJ1-2 - TRBV11-2 - CASSSARDRKNYGYTF TGTGCCAGTTCGAGCGCCCGGGACCGAAAGAACTATGGCTACACCTTC